The rows below give T cell receptor beta chains drawn from one sample of a study of T-cell reconstitution after alpha-beta-depleted transplantation in children. TCRdb analysed the PCR reads with MiXCR anew, one entry per CDR3 protein. This table holds 150,000 to 200,000 distinct CDR3 sequences, roughly 6.3% found once. This specimen was PBMCs, taken before TCRalphabeta/CD19-depleted stem cell transplant. The receptors derive from a girl under three years old with combined immunodeficiency, due to receive a stem cell transplant. CDR3s leave out the opening cysteine and the closing phenylalanine or tryptophan. The D gene is left open where the match is weak.

CDR3: ATSDGQAPPTDTQY
D: TRBD1
J: TRBJ2-3
V: TRBV24-1

CDR3: SARRTGGSPQH
D: TRBD1
J: TRBJ1-5
V: TRBV20-1

CDR3: SALGTAESMNTEAF
D: TRBD1
J: TRBJ1-1
V: TRBV29-1

CDR3: SARDLWQGWNNEQF
D: -
J: TRBJ2-1
V: TRBV20-1

CDR3: ASSPGSSSYNEQF
D: -
J: TRBJ2-1
V: TRBV12-3/TRBV12-4

CDR3: ASSRTGGAQPQH
D: TRBD1
J: TRBJ1-5
V: TRBV11-2

CDR3: ASSPLPGQGEYEQY
D: TRBD1
J: TRBJ2-7
V: TRBV6-2/TRBV6-3

CDR3: ASNWGTGYLEQY
D: TRBD1
J: TRBJ2-7
V: TRBV12-3/TRBV12-4

CDR3: ASSPVGQGGNYNEQF
D: -
J: TRBJ2-1
V: TRBV7-9

CDR3: ASSFRQTQETQY
D: -
J: TRBJ2-5
V: TRBV12-3/TRBV12-4

CDR3: ASSPGPLCEAF
D: -
J: TRBJ1-1
V: TRBV3-1

CDR3: ASSLGLGAEGYT
D: -
J: TRBJ1-2
V: TRBV13

CDR3: SVEGGAQDTDTQY
D: -
J: TRBJ2-3
V: TRBV29-1

CDR3: ASSLERDRVQRGVQETQY
D: TRBD2
J: TRBJ2-5
V: TRBV11-2

CDR3: ASSQGLHNEQF
D: -
J: TRBJ2-1
V: TRBV3-1

CDR3: ASRRSNQPQH
D: -
J: TRBJ1-5
V: TRBV12-3/TRBV12-4

CDR3: ASSLLAGSSYNEQF
D: TRBD2
J: TRBJ2-1
V: TRBV27

CDR3: ASSLRWKETQY
D: -
J: TRBJ2-5
V: TRBV28

CDR3: ASSQTGEVEQF
D: -
J: TRBJ2-1
V: TRBV25-1

CDR3: ATSRDGERGEQF
D: -
J: TRBJ2-1
V: TRBV15

CDR3: ASSLGQASYEQY
D: TRBD1
J: TRBJ2-7
V: TRBV28

CDR3: ASSLDHWTVTGELF
D: -
J: TRBJ2-2
V: TRBV11-2